This T cell receptor (beta chain) was sequenced during a study of technical replicates of blood from a few donors. The CDR3 is 15 residues long. The germline V and J ends were trimmed by 5 bases and 8 bases, with 18 bases remaining between them. In germline, CDR1 is SGHVS, CDR2 FNYEAQ. TCRdb keeps only in-frame clones here, not all; method: immunoSEQ multiplex PCR. This table has roughly 69,000 clones, 95% to 97% appearing once. Sequenced input: T cells isolated from PBMCs. This sequence originates from a human donor in good health. The gene calls are TRBV7-6 and TRBJ1-4; tentatively, D is TRBD1 (6 bases). CDR3 sequence reads: CASSPGSRGNEKLFF. The CDR3 bases are TGTGCCAGCAGCCCAGGGTCCAGGGGAAACGAAAAACTGTTTTTT.